A single sample gave rise to the 28 T cell receptor beta chains below, sequenced in a study of shared clonotypes between healthy human individuals. Positively selected for CCR7, the CD45RO-negative cells used as naive CD8 cells excluded terminally differentiated effector memory CD45RA+ cells. TCRdb keeps only in-frame clones here, not all; method: immunoSEQ multiplex PCR. The table lists more than 600,000 clones, roughly 94% of them singletons. The sample comprised naive CD8+ T cells sorted from blood. These receptors were taken from a man aged 30 to 45 in good health.

CDR3 nucleotide sequence: TGCAGCGTTGAATTCTTAAGGCCTCCCGGGGTAGCGGGCCGATACAATGAGCAGTTCTTC. Translating it yields CSVEFLRPPGVAGRYNEQFF. V is TRBV29-1 and J is TRBJ2-1; 7 bases agree with TRBD2. After removal of 2 bases from V and 4 bases from J, the junction contained 23 bases not matched to a gene. The CDR3 is 20 amino acids. Per germline, CDR1 SQVTM and CDR2 ANQGSEA.

The chain recombines TRBV5-4 with TRBJ2-7; 10 bases are shared with TRBD2. CDR1 SGHNT and CDR2 YYREEE come from the germline V gene (reference sequence). The V and J ends lost 0 bases and 5 bases, in that order; junction bases with no gene match: 14. CDR3 length: 18 residues. The CDR3 loop is CASSLVFGPSGSIHEQYF. The CDR3 coding sequence is TGTGCCAGCAGCTTGGTATTCGGTCCTAGCGGGAGTATCCACGAGCAGTACTTC.

This chain connects TRBV5-6 to TRBJ2-7, with a possible D match to TRBD1 (7 bases). The CDR3 covers 14 residues. The germline gives CDR1 SGHDT, CDR2 YYEEEE. V was trimmed by 9 bases and J by 6 bases, leaving 22 bases between them. In nucleotides, the CDR3 is TGTGCCACCACCAGGGGGGCCGCCCGAAGCGAGCAGTACTTC. It encodes CATTRGAARSEQYF.

The chain carries TRBV5-1 and TRBJ1-2, with 8 bases fitting TRBD1. Germline V gene data show CDR1 as SGHRS and CDR2 as YFSETQ. The CDR3 totals 16 residues. The J segment lost 4 bases and the V segment lost 3 bases, leaving 11 bases of the junction unmatched. The CDR3 DNA follows: TGCGCCAGCAGCTCGGGACAGGCGGAAATATCCTATGGCTACACCTTC. Translating gives CASSSGQAEISYGYTF.

CDR3 DNA: TGTGCCAGCAGCTCTGGGGGACTAGCGTGGAGCTCCTACAATGAGCAGTTCTTC. This codes for CASSSGGLAWSSYNEQFF. V and J are TRBV5-6 and TRBJ2-1; 10 bases align to TRBD2. Germline trimming cut 3 bases from V and 0 bases from J; bases unmatched to any gene: 9. Germline lookup yields CDR1 SGHDT and CDR2 YYEEEE. This CDR3 region has 18 residues.

The gene calls are TRBV27 and TRBJ2-3; D call uncertain. The ends were cut back, 6 bases at V and 5 bases at J, with 6 bases in the middle. There are 11 residues in the CDR3. Germline V gene lookup returns CDR1 MNHEY and CDR2 SMNVEV (reference sequence). The CDR3 here is CASSNRDTQYF. Written as DNA, the CDR3 is TGTGCCAGCAGCAATAGAGATACGCAGTATTTT.

The gene calls are TRBV25-1 and TRBJ2-2; D remains ambiguous. This CDR3 spans 11 amino acids. Germline CDR1 is MGHDK and CDR2 is SYGVNS. V lost 4 bases and J lost 6, with 3 bases in between. Here the CDR3 DNA reads TGTGCCAGCAGTGGCTCCGGGGAGCTGTTTTTT. It specifies CASSGSGELFF.

J is TRBJ2-1 and V is TRBV29-1; no definite D call. CDR3 length: 13 amino acids. The V end was cut by 1 base, the J end by 7 bases, with 11 bases between. Germline CDR1 SQVTM, CDR2 ANQGSEA. CDR3 in amino acids: CSVEAESLNEQFF. Here the CDR3 DNA reads TGCAGCGTTGAAGCAGAGAGCTTAAATGAGCAGTTCTTC.

CDR3: CSGDRWETQYF. The DNA of the CDR3 is TGCAGCGGGGACCGCTGGGAGACCCAGTACTTC. The rearrangement links TRBV29-1 to TRBJ2-5; TRBD1 or TRBD2 may be the D gene (5 bases each). V was cut by 7 bases and J by 5 bases, with 11 bases left in between. From germline, CDR1 is SQVTM and CDR2 ANQGSEA. CDR3 size: 11 residues.

V usage is TRBV5-6 and J usage is TRBJ2-7, with TRBD1 matching 9 bases. The V gene's germline CDR1 is SGHDT and CDR2 YYEEEE. The CDR3 spans 13 residues. Trimming cost V 6 bases and J 5 bases; bases outside gene matches: 6. The CDR3 here is CASKRGTGNEQYF. The CDR3 DNA sequence: TGTGCCAGCAAGAGGGGGACAGGGAACGAGCAGTACTTC.

V is TRBV10-1 and J is TRBJ2-1; 10 bases are a match to TRBD1. V lost 4 bases and J lost 7; bases outside the gene matches: 4. The CDR3 covers 14 residues. Germline assignment: CDR1 WNHNN and CDR2 SYGVQD (reference sequence). CDR3 in DNA: TGCGCCAGCAGTGGGACAGGGGGGTTAAATGAGCAGTTCTTC. Its protein is CASSGTGGLNEQFF.

This chain uses TRBV28 with TRBJ2-1, with D possibly TRBD2 on 5 matching bases. The V gene's germline CDR1 is MDHEN and CDR2 SYDVKM. The CDR3 spans 14 residues. With 5 bases removed from V and 3 bases from J, the gap between germline ends came to 11 bases. In DNA form, the CDR3 reads TGTGCCAGCAGTATGGACTCATACTACAATGAGCAGTTCTTC. Its protein is CASSMDSYYNEQFF.

J is TRBJ2-3 and V is TRBV29-1; the D gene is possibly TRBD2 (6 bases). From germline, CDR1 is SQVTM and CDR2 ANQGSEA. The CDR3 totals 12 residues. Between the trimmed V and J ends, which lost 7 bases and 2 bases, there was a span of 10 bases. DNA of the CDR3: TGCAGCGGGGAGGCCCCCACAGATACGCAGTATTTT. This translates into CSGEAPTDTQYF.

The chain recombines TRBV13 with TRBJ2-7, with a tentative D call TRBD2 (5 bases). V was pared by 4 bases and J by 0 bases, with 13 bases between. CDR1 PRHDT and CDR2 FYEKMQ come from the germline V gene (reference sequence). The CDR3 sequence is 15 residues long. The CDR3 sequence: CASSYLRESSYEQYF. The CDR3, as DNA: TGTGCCAGCAGCTACCTGAGGGAGAGCTCCTACGAGCAGTACTTC.

The gene calls are TRBV19 and TRBJ2-5; 8 nucleotides align to TRBD1. Germline lookup yields CDR1 LNHDA and CDR2 SQIVND (reference sequence). The CDR3 is made up of 14 amino acids. V dropped 4 bases and J dropped 8; count of bases not matched to a gene: 9. This chain's CDR3 is CASSTERDRITQYF. The CDR3 region has the DNA TGTGCCAGTAGTACCGAGAGGGACAGGATAACCCAGTACTTC.

The DNA of the CDR3 is TGCGCCAGCAGCGTAGCGGGAGGGGTGGAGACCCAGTACTTC. This translates into CASSVAGGVETQYF. This chain uses TRBV4-3 with TRBJ2-5, with 11 bases identical to TRBD2. Trimming cost V 5 bases and J 5 bases; bases outside gene matches: 4. Germline assignment: CDR1 LGHNA and CDR2 YSLEER. The CDR3 loop spans 14 amino acids.

This chain connects TRBV7-8 to TRBJ2-7; 10 bases agree with TRBD2. Germline lookup yields CDR1 SGHVS and CDR2 FQNEAQ. Losses at the gene ends were 1 base for V and 7 bases for J; bases not matched to a gene: 7. This CDR3 has 15 amino acids. CDR3 sequence reads: CASSLGLAGVGEQYF. Written as DNA, the CDR3 is TGTGCCAGCAGCTTAGGCCTAGCGGGAGTTGGTGAGCAGTACTTC.

This clone came up once. A far larger clone lies a single base away; this is likely a read error. The same CDR3 also results from other DNA sequences found in this sample. This chain joins TRBV9 and TRBJ2-4, with 11 bases matching TRBD2. The CDR3 runs 19 residues. The germline V gene encodes CDR1 SGDLS and CDR2 YYNGEE. The DNA of the CDR3 is TGTGCCAGCAGCGTCTCTAGCGGGAGGCTGGGGGAGGCCAAAAACATTCAGTATTTC. It is translated as CASSVSSGRLGEAKNIQYF.

The chain joins TRBV2 to TRBJ2-1; D might be TRBD1 (7 bases). This CDR3 spans 15 amino acids. Trimming took off 4 bases at V and 3 bases at J, with 13 bases between the two ends. Germline CDR1 SNHLY, CDR2 FYNNEI. CDR3 region: CASSVSRGVYNEQFF. In nucleotides, the CDR3 is TGTGCCAGCAGTGTTTCCAGGGGGGTCTACAATGAGCAGTTCTTC. Full variable domain (outside the CDR3, taken from reference TRBV2 and TRBJ2-1): EPEVTQTPSHQVTQMGQEVILRCVPISNHLYFYWYRQILGQKVEFLVSFYNNEISEKSEIFDDQFSVERPDGSNFTLKIRSTKLEDSAMYFCASSVSRGVYNEQFFGPGTRLTVL.

DNA of the CDR3: TGTGCCAGCAGCTTAGCGACCGATGGAGGGGAGCAGTACTTC. This encodes CASSLATDGGEQYF. The chain recombines TRBV7-9 with TRBJ2-7; possibly TRBD2 for D (6 bases). V was trimmed by 0 bases and J by 7 bases, leaving 13 bases between them. Per germline, CDR1 SEHNR and CDR2 FQNEAQ (reference sequence). The CDR3 length is 14 residues.

V gene TRBV27 combines with J gene TRBJ2-1; the D gene is possibly TRBD2 (6 bases). Germline loops: CDR1 MNHEY, CDR2 SMNVEV (reference sequence). This CDR3 comprises 16 residues. Between the trimmed V and J ends, which lost 6 bases and 3 bases, there was a span of 18 bases. CDR3: CASRISGETIYNEQFF. The CDR3 nucleotides read TGTGCCAGCAGGATTAGCGGAGAGACCATCTACAATGAGCAGTTCTTC.

Concerning this clone: The same CDR3 arises from other DNA sequences in this sample as well. This chain uses TRBV27 with TRBJ2-1; D remains unclear. The V end was cut by 6 bases, the J end by 6 bases, with 12 bases between. Germline V gene sequence: CDR1 MNHEY, CDR2 SMNVEV (reference sequence). This CDR3 spans 13 amino acids. The CDR3 is CASSPGPLNEQFF. The CDR3 nucleotides read TGTGCCAGCAGCCCAGGCCCACTCAATGAGCAGTTCTTC.

The chain joins TRBV15 to TRBJ1-4; 8 bases fit TRBD1. V dropped 5 bases and J dropped 3; count of bases not matched to a gene: 5. CDR1 is LNHNV, CDR2 YYDKDF, per germline (reference sequence). CDR3 length: 15 residues. The DNA of the CDR3 is TGTGCCACCAGCGGACACAGGGGGGCTAATGAAAAACTGTTTTTT. It is translated as CATSGHRGANEKLFF. The variable domain in full, with the rest retrieved from reference TRBV15 and TRBJ1-4, is DAMVIQNPRYQVTQFGKPVTLSCSQTLNHNVMYWYQQKSSQAPKLLFHYYDKDFNNEADTPDNFQSRRPNTSFCFLDIRSPGLGDTAMYLCATSGHRGANEKLFFGSGTQLSVL.

The V gene is TRBV28, the J gene TRBJ2-5, with D tentatively TRBD1 (5 bases). Trimming removed 7 bases at V and 2 bases at J, with 14 bases between. This CDR3 contains 14 residues. CDR1 and CDR2 from the germline V gene are MDHEN and SYDVKM. The CDR3 region has the DNA TGTGCCAGCACCATAGGGGTACAGCAAGAGACCCAGTACTTC. Amino acids: CASTIGVQQETQYF.

This chain joins TRBV7-6 and TRBJ2-1; 10 bases map to TRBD2. The CDR3 sequence is 16 residues long. V was pared by 1 base and J by 4 bases, with 4 bases of the junction left unmatched. Looked up from germline, CDR1 is SGHVS and CDR2 is FNYEAQ. The DNA for the CDR3 is TGTGCCAGCAGCTTAGATCTAGCGGGAGCTTACAATGAGCAGTTCTTC. This gives the protein CASSLDLAGAYNEQFF.

In this sample, this clone turned up once. The chain is built from TRBV27 and TRBJ2-7; TRBD1 agrees at 7 bases. Germline CDR1 and CDR2: MNHEY and SMNVEV (reference sequence). The CDR3 loop spans 15 amino acids. With 5 bases clipped from V and 4 bases from J, the junction kept 11 bases outside the gene matches. DNA of the CDR3: TGTGCCAGCAGTACAACCACAGGGGCCCTATACGAGCAGTACTTC. As protein: CASSTTTGALYEQYF.

The rearrangement links TRBV14 to TRBJ1-4; weak D call: TRBD1 (5 bases). Trimming took 6 bases from V and 0 from J, leaving 11 bases between them. This CDR3 has 15 amino acids. Germline CDR1 SGHDN, CDR2 FVKESK. The CDR3 region is CASRETGATNEKLFF. The CDR3 DNA sequence: TGTGCCAGCAGGGAAACAGGCGCAACTAATGAAAAACTGTTTTTT.

V and J are TRBV7-6 and TRBJ2-3; 10 bases match TRBD1. The CDR3 runs 17 residues. Germline V gene sequence: CDR1 SGHVS, CDR2 FNYEAQ. V trimming: 0 bases; J trimming: 4 bases; junction bases outside the gene matches: 7. CDR3 bases: TGTGCCAGCAGCTTAGCAGAGGGACAGGGGTTGGCAGATACGCAGTATTTT. As protein: CASSLAEGQGLADTQYF.